A single sample is the source of the 8 T cell receptor beta chains below, sequenced in a study of identifying expanded T cells in peripheral blood. Data came from immunoSEQ multiplex PCR; TCRdb stores just in-frame clones and leaves some out. This sample yields about 82,000 clones, of which roughly 89% are seen a single time; approximately 7% belongs to the top ten. Sample: blood. These receptors all stem from a person between 18 and 75 years old in good health.

The V call is TRBV29-1, the J call TRBJ2-3, with D possibly being TRBD1 (5 bases). This CDR3 spans 15 amino acids. The ends were cut back, 3 bases at V and 0 bases at J, with 13 bases in the middle. Germline assignment: CDR1 SQVTM and CDR2 ANQGSEA. For the CDR3, the DNA is TGCAGCGTTGATAAGTGGGGCGCTAGCACAGATACGCAGTATTTT. This translates into CSVDKWGASTDTQYF.

The chain joins TRBV12-5 to TRBJ1-5; the D gene is possibly TRBD1 (5 bases). The germline V gene has CDR1 LGHNT and CDR2 FRNRAP. The ends were cut back, 1 base at V and 0 bases at J, with 22 bases in the middle. This CDR3 spans 20 amino acids. CDR3 protein: CASGLGVVKTEPYSNQPQHF. For the CDR3, the DNA is TGTGCTAGTGGTTTGGGGGTAGTGAAGACAGAACCTTATAGCAATCAGCCCCAGCATTTT.

The V call is TRBV19, the J call TRBJ1-1, with 8 bases matching TRBD1. From germline, CDR1 is LNHDA and CDR2 SQIVND (reference sequence). The CDR3 totals 13 residues. V lost 6 bases to trimming and J lost 4 bases; unmatched junction nucleotides: 4. This CDR3 is CASRRTGSTEAFF. CDR3 DNA sequence: TGTGCCAGTAGGAGGACAGGGTCCACTGAAGCTTTCTTT. The full variable domain, with the rest looked up from reference TRBV19 and TRBJ1-1, is DGGITQSPKYLFRKEGQNVTLSCEQNLNHDAMYWYRQDPGQGLRLIYYSQIVNDFQKGDIAEGYSVSREKKESFPLTVTSAQKNPTAFYLCASRRTGSTEAFFGQGTRLTVV.

This rearrangement joins TRBV6-1 to TRBJ2-7; possibly TRBD1 for D (5 bases). Trimming removed 4 bases at V and 3 bases at J, with 7 bases between. The germline V gene has CDR1 MNHNS and CDR2 SASEGT. CDR3 length: 12 amino acids. The CDR3 loop reads CASSADSYEQYF. The CDR3 DNA sequence: TGTGCCAGCAGTGCCGACAGCTACGAGCAGTACTTC.

The chain is built from TRBV30 and TRBJ2-7; 8 nucleotides match TRBD1. V trimming: 4 bases; J trimming: 3 bases; junction bases outside the gene matches: 11. CDR3 length: 15 residues. CDR1 and CDR2 (germline): GTSNPN, SVGIG (reference sequence). The chain's CDR3 is CAWKETGTGNYEQYF. The CDR3, as DNA: TGTGCCTGGAAGGAAACCGGGACAGGAAACTACGAGCAGTACTTC.

V and J are TRBV2 and TRBJ2-1, with TRBD2 identical over 7 bases. CDR3 size: 14 residues. The V and J ends lost 8 bases and 7 bases, in that order; junction bases with no gene match: 11. Germline values: CDR1 SNHLY, CDR2 FYNNEI. The CDR3: CASVGLAAKNEQFF. The CDR3 nucleotides read TGTGCCAGCGTGGGGCTAGCGGCTAAGAATGAGCAGTTCTTC.

The V and J genes are TRBV6-5 and TRBJ2-7; 9 bases map to TRBD1. Germline CDR1 reads MNHEY; CDR2 reads SVGAGI. The CDR3 runs to 13 residues. Trimming cost V 6 bases and J 7 bases; bases outside gene matches: 7. The chain's CDR3 is CASSRDRDAEQYF. The CDR3 DNA reads as TGTGCCAGCAGCAGGGACAGGGACGCTGAGCAGTACTTC.

V and J are TRBV5-6 and TRBJ2-1, with a possible D match to TRBD2 (7 bases). V was shortened by 4 bases and J by 9 bases, with 20 bases between the two germline ends. Germline lookup yields CDR1 SGHDT and CDR2 YYEEEE. The CDR3 contains 15 residues. The CDR3 loop is CASSPGGALGGEQFF. The CDR3 DNA reads as TGTGCCAGCAGCCCTGGGGGGGCACTAGGGGGTGAGCAGTTCTTC.